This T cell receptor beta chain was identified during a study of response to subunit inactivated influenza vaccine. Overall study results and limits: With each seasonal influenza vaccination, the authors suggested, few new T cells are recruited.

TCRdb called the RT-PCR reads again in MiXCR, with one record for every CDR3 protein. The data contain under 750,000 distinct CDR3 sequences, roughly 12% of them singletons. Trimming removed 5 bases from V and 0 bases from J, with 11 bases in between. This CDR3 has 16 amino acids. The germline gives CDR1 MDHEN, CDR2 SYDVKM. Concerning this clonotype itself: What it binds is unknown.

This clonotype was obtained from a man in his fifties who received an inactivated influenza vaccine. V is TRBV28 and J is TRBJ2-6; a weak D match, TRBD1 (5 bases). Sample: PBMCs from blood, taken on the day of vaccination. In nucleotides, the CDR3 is TGTGCCAGCAGTCTCGGTACAGGCTCTGGGGCCAACGTCCTGACTTTC. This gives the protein CASSLGTGSGANVLTF. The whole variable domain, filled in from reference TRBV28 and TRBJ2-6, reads DVKVTQSSRYLVKRTGEKVFLECVQDMDHENMFWYRQDPGLGLRLIYFSYDVKMKEKGDIPEGYSVSREKKERFSLILESASTNQTSMYLCASSLGTGSGANVLTFGAGSRLTVL.